This TCR beta chain was observed in a study of blood T cell repertoires in COVID-19. Study summary: Acute-phase and convalescent COVID-19 samples originated in the United States, Italy and Spain.

The CDR3 length is 14 residues. Between the trimmed V and J ends, which lost 6 bases and 2 bases, there was a span of 10 bases. Looked up from germline, CDR1 is MNHEY and CDR2 is SMNVEV (reference sequence). Libraries were prepared by immunoSEQ multiplex PCR; TCRdb keeps only in-frame clonotypes and omits some of them. The data contain 45,000 to 65,000 clones, 91% of them singletons. The receptor comes from a human donor in a cohort sampled during active COVID-19. The sample taken for sequencing was peripheral blood. This chain links TRBV27 with TRBJ2-2, with no clear D. The CDR3 DNA reads TGTGCCAGCAGACTGTCCCCCAACACCGGGGAGCTGTTTTTT. Translated: CASRLSPNTGELFF.